A single sample gave rise to the 23 T cell receptor beta chains below, sequenced in a study of blood T cells in healthy people across ages. The use of a sample-barcoded 5' primer and a J-beta primer mix characterized a second PCR of roughly 6 to 11 cycles. MiXCR was run by TCRdb on the 5' RACE reads, yielding one entry per CDR3 protein. The sample has approximately 800,000 distinct CDR3 sequences; more than 20% are singletons. The same specimen was also included in a second study, on T cells of mothers and their children.

The sample taken for sequencing was blood. The receptors originated from a boy between 10 and 17 years old in good health.

The chain joins TRBV25-1 to TRBJ2-7; tentatively, D is TRBD1 (6 bases). The V gene's germline CDR1 is MGHDK and CDR2 SYGVNS. V was cut by 2 bases and J by 3 bases, with 20 bases left in between. The CDR3 length is 17 residues. CDR3 sequence: CASSEGFRGRGYYEQYF. As DNA, the CDR3 is TGTGCCAGCAGTGAAGGTTTTAGGGGCAGGGGATACTACGAGCAGTACTTC.

This clonotype was recorded a few times. The V gene is TRBV12-3 or TRBV12-4, the J gene TRBJ1-5, with D possibly matching TRBD1 (5 bases). The CDR3 has 15 residues. V was clipped by 2 bases and J by 5 bases, with 13 bases between them. The CDR3 is CASSLSAGIDQPQHF. The CDR3 DNA follows: TGTGCCAGCAGTTTATCTGCAGGGATAGATCAGCCCCAGCATTTT.

The chain links TRBV7-9 to TRBJ2-5; D may correspond to TRBD1 or TRBD2 (5 bases each). With 5 bases removed from V and 4 bases from J, the gap between germline ends came to 20 bases. Germline V CDR1 and CDR2: SEHNR, FQNEAQ (reference sequence). This CDR3 contains 16 residues. CDR3 in amino acids: CASSQPRDLPPETQYF. The CDR3 DNA follows: TGTGCCAGCAGCCAACCCCGGGACCTCCCTCCAGAGACCCAGTACTTC.

The V and J genes are TRBV10-3 and TRBJ1-1; tentatively, D is TRBD1 (5 bases). V was pared by 4 bases and J by 5 bases, with 11 bases between. Germline assignment: CDR1 ENHRY and CDR2 SYGVKD. The CDR3 consists of 13 residues. In DNA form, the CDR3 reads TGTGCCATCAGTGCCAGGGAATCTACTGAAGCTTTCTTT. Amino acids: CAISARESTEAFF.

Worth noting for this clonotype: Sequence at one end of the junction differs from germline and may be a read error. The rearrangement links TRBV3-1 to TRBJ1-3; TRBD1 matches at 10 bases. Germline V gives CDR1 LGHDT, CDR2 YNNKEL (reference sequence). This CDR3 is 17 amino acids long. For the CDR3, the DNA is TGTGCCAGCAGCCGACAGGGGGCTCCTGACTCTGGAAACACCGTATATTTT. Translating gives CASSRQGAPDSGNTVYF.

This chain joins TRBV21-1 and TRBJ1-3; the table's D call TRBD1 went unverified against the DNA. TRBV21-1 is deemed a pseudogene. The CDR3 consists of 20 residues. CDR3 nucleotides: TGTGCCAACCTGATTCCGCGGAGGCAAACAGGGGGTCTCTCTGGAAACACCATATATTTT. Protein sequence: CANLIPRRQTGGLSGNTIYF.

Remarks on this clonotype: The junction shows a germline mismatch at one end, possibly a read error. V and J are TRBV2 and TRBJ1-1; D is perhaps TRBD1 (5 bases). The CDR3 covers 14 residues. The germline CDR1 and CDR2 sequences are SNHLY and FYNNEI. CDR3 loop: CASSFGTLNTEASF. CDR3 nucleotides: TGTGCCAGCAGTTTCGGGACTCTCAACACTGAAGCTTCCTTT.

V is TRBV7-2 and J is TRBJ2-4, with D possibly being TRBD2 (5 bases). The germline CDR1 and CDR2 sequences are SGHTA and FQGNSA. This CDR3 is built from 14 residues. The ends were cut back, 7 bases at V and 0 bases at J, with 10 bases in the middle. The CDR3 DNA is TGTGCCAGCAAACTAGGGCCAGCCAAAAACATTCAGTACTTC. Translation: CASKLGPAKNIQYF. The complete variable domain, with remaining parts taken from reference TRBV7-2 and TRBJ2-4, reads GAGVSQSPSNKVTEKGKDVELRCDPISGHTALYWYRQSLGQGLEFLIYFQGNSAPDKSGLPSDRFSAERTGGSVSTLTIQRTQQEDSAVYLCASKLGPAKNIQYFGAGTRLSVL.

This clonotype occurred a few times. The chain carries TRBV7-3 and TRBJ2-2, with D possibly matching TRBD1 (6 bases). V shed 4 bases and J shed 8 bases, with 17 bases lying between them. In germline, CDR1 is SGHTA, CDR2 FQGTGA. The length of the CDR3 is 15 residues. The DNA of the CDR3 is TGTGCCAGCAGCTCCCAGGGGACGAAAAATGGGGAGCTGTTTTTT. Protein sequence: CASSSQGTKNGELFF.

This sequence joins TRBV6-2 or TRBV6-3 and TRBJ2-5; 12 bases fit TRBD1. The ends lost 6 bases at V and 4 bases at J; junction bases unmatched: 12. CDR3 size: 17 residues. CDR1 and CDR2 from the germline V gene are MNHEY and SVGEGT. CDR3 DNA: TGTGCCAGCAGCGGAGCAGCCCGGGACAGGGGGCGAGAGACCCAGTACTTC. It codes for CASSGAARDRGRETQYF.

The J gene is TRBJ2-1, the V gene TRBV7-2; 10 bases agree with TRBD2. The J call is uncertain, as TRBJ2-7 better fits the DNA end. The CDR3 runs 16 residues. Germline V CDR1 and CDR2: SGHTA, FQGNSA. CDR3 amino acids: CASSLGLAGVWAEQYF. The CDR3 DNA reads TGTGCCAGCAGCTTAGGTCTAGCGGGAGTGTGGGCCGAGCAGTACTTC.

CDR3 DNA sequence: TGCAGCGTTGAACCGTCAGTACAAGAGACCCAGTACTTC. It yields the protein CSVEPSVQETQYF. The rearrangement joins TRBV29-1 to TRBJ2-5; D uncertain. V dropped 2 bases and J dropped 2 bases, with 9 bases sitting between them. The CDR3 length is 13 residues. Germline V gene sequence: CDR1 SQVTM, CDR2 ANQGSEA.

This clonotype has a count of ten or more. The chain uses TRBV28 and TRBJ1-1; a weak D match, TRBD1 (5 bases). Germline V gene data show CDR1 as MDHEN and CDR2 as SYDVKM. Trimming stripped 4 bases from V and 0 bases from J, with 9 bases between. The CDR3 is 14 amino acids. The CDR3 bases are TGTGCCAGCAGTTCGGGACGGCTGAACACTGAAGCTTTCTTT. It is translated as CASSSGRLNTEAFF.

V usage is TRBV7-3 and J usage is TRBJ1-4; D not resolved. The CDR3 is made up of 13 amino acids. The germline CDR1 and CDR2 sequences are SGHTA and FQGTGA. Trimming stripped 5 bases from V and 8 bases from J, with 12 bases between. The CDR3 DNA is TGTGCCAGCAGCCCATCTGCCGGGGAAAAACTGTTTTTT. Amino acids: CASSPSAGEKLFF. Filled out from reference TRBV7-3 and TRBJ1-4, the complete variable domain reads GAGVSQTPSNKVTEKGKYVELRCDPISGHTALYWYRQSLGQGPEFLIYFQGTGAADDSGLPNDRFFAVRPEGSVSTLKIQRTERGDSAVYLCASSPSAGEKLFFGSGTQLSVL.

The rearrangement uses TRBV28 and TRBJ2-7; 7 positions agree with TRBD1. CDR3 length: 14 residues. V lost 5 bases and J lost 2; bases outside the gene matches: 6. Per germline, CDR1 MDHEN and CDR2 SYDVKM. The CDR3 DNA reads TGTGCCAGCAGTCTACACGGGACAGCCTACGAGCAGTACTTC. It yields the protein CASSLHGTAYEQYF. Looking up the rest from reference TRBV28 and TRBJ2-7 gives the full variable domain: DVKVTQSSRYLVKRTGEKVFLECVQDMDHENMFWYRQDPGLGLRLIYFSYDVKMKEKGDIPEGYSVSREKKERFSLILESASTNQTSMYLCASSLHGTAYEQYFGPGTRLTVT.

This clonotype was detected only a few times. The V call is TRBV4-1, the J call TRBJ2-7; a weak D match, TRBD2 (5 bases). Trimming took off 1 base at V and 5 bases at J, with 12 bases between the two ends. This CDR3 is built from 14 residues. Germline assignment: CDR1 MGHRA and CDR2 YSYEKL. The CDR3 sequence is CASSQVPGSNEQYF. CDR3 DNA: TGCGCCAGCAGCCAAGTACCGGGGTCCAACGAGCAGTACTTC.

This clonotype has more than one count but fewer than ten. The CDR3 protein is CASSPDSLGEQYF. The CDR3 bases are TGTGCCAGCAGCCCAGATTCCCTGGGAGAGCAGTACTTC. The genes are TRBV2 and TRBJ2-7; D not certain. The length of the CDR3 is 13 residues. The germline V gene has CDR1 SNHLY and CDR2 FYNNEI. The V and J ends lost 6 bases and 7 bases respectively, with 16 bases between them.

The CDR3 sequence is CASSLGDPKSPEAFF. The CDR3 DNA reads as TGTGCCAGCAGTTTAGGGGACCCTAAAAGCCCTGAAGCTTTCTTT. The rearrangement joins TRBV28 to TRBJ1-1; D is possibly TRBD1 (5 bases). Deletions cut 2 bases from V and 6 bases from J, with 16 bases between. Germline-derived CDR1 and CDR2 are MDHEN and SYDVKM. There are 15 residues in the CDR3.

The chain combines TRBV4-3 with TRBJ2-5, with a possible D match to TRBD1 (5 bases). Germline V CDR1 and CDR2: LGHNA, YSLEER. The CDR3 has 14 residues. The V end lost 6 bases, the J end lost 1 base, and 12 bases lay between the germline ends. The CDR3 is CASSSQAIQETQYF. The DNA for the CDR3 is TGCGCCAGCAGTTCACAGGCCATCCAAGAGACCCAGTACTTC.

CDR3 bases: TGTGCCAGCAGTTACTCGAGAGCGACTAGCGGGGGAAGTGGCGAGCAGTACTTC. This codes for CASSYSRATSGGSGEQYF. This chain joins TRBV6-5 and TRBJ2-7; TRBD2 matches 12 bases. This CDR3 contains 18 residues. Germline loops: CDR1 MNHEY, CDR2 SVGAGI. The V gene end was trimmed by 0 bases and the J gene end by 6 bases; junction bases not matched to a gene: 12.

In DNA, the CDR3 is TGTGCCAGCAGTCACTTACGGACAACCCCGGATACGCAGTATTTT. It specifies CASSHLRTTPDTQYF. The chain links TRBV6-2 or TRBV6-3 to TRBJ2-3, with TRBD1 as a possible D gene (5 bases). Trimming stripped 5 bases from V and 6 bases from J, with 18 bases between. The germline CDR1 and CDR2 sequences are MNHEY and SVGEGT. The CDR3 contains 15 residues.

Details on this clonotype: Mismatch with germline at one junction end may stem from a read error. The chain has TRBV7-9 and TRBJ2-1; 9 positions match TRBD2. This CDR3 spans 15 amino acids. Germline CDR1 SEHNR, CDR2 FQNEAQ (reference sequence). The CDR3 DNA follows: TGTGTCAGCAGCTCACCCTGGACTAGCGCGAATGAGCAGTTCTTC. Protein sequence: CVSSSPWTSANEQFF.

The genes are TRBV6-4 and TRBJ2-2, with D unclear. The CDR3 extends over 13 amino acids. CDR1 is MRHNA and CDR2 is SNTAGT in the germline V gene. The V and J ends lost 2 bases and 3 bases respectively, with 4 bases between them. CDR3 residues: CASSDPDTGELFF. CDR3 DNA: TGTGCCAGCAGTGACCCAGACACCGGGGAGCTGTTTTTT.